The clone carrying this TCR beta chain has a handful of counts. Trimming left V 1 base short and J 4 bases short, with 10 bases between. Germline CDR1 and CDR2: DFQATT and SNEGSKA (reference sequence). CDR3 length: 14 residues. Time point meaning: persistent/refractory GD, antithyroid drugs over 5 years with positive TRAb. Isolated PBMC RNA provided the starting material for the TCR library. For TCR beta, libraries came from iRepertoire HTBI primers and Arm-PCR of CDR3 regions. TCRdb reprocessed the multiplex PCR reads with MiXCR, giving one entry per CDR3 protein. The sample holds roughly 360,000 distinct CDR3 sequences, roughly 23% seen once. This specimen comes from a study of regulatory T cells in long-lasting Graves disease.

This receptor was taken from a woman aged 35 to 49 with Graves disease. The chain is built from TRBV20-1 and TRBJ2-2; no clear D gene. The sample consisted of peripheral blood mononuclear cells (PBMCs), taken when the disease was refractory, from a patient treated with antithyroid drugs. CDR3 sequence reads: CSARGRIATGELFF. The CDR3 DNA is TGCAGTGCTAGAGGAAGGATAGCCACCGGGGAGCTGTTTTTT.